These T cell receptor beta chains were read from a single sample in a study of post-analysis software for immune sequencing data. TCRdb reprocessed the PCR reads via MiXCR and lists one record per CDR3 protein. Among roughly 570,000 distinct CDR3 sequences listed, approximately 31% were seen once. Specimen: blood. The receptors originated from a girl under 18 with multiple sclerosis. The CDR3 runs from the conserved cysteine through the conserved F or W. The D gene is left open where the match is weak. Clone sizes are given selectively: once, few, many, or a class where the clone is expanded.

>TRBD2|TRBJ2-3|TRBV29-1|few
TGCAGCGTTGAAGATCTGCAGCGGGGAGGAGGATATACGCAGTATTTT
CSVEDLQRGGGYTQYF
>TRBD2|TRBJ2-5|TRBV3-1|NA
TGTGCCAGCAGCCACACAGTCGCGGGGGGGCAAGAGACCCAGTACTTC
CASSHTVAGGQETQYF
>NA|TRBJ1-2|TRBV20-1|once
TGCAGTGCTAGAGATGCCCGGGGGCCGACCTATGGCTACACCTTC
CSARDARGPTYGYTF
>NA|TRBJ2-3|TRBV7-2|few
TGTGCCAGCAGCTTATGGTCCGCGGTCGGGCGGGATACGCAGTATTTT
CASSLWSAVGRDTQYF
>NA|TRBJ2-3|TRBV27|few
TGTGCCAGCAGTTTTTCGGGGGCTCCAGGGGGAGATACGCAGTATTTT
CASSFSGAPGGDTQYF
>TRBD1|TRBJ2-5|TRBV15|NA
TGTGCCACCAGCCCCCGGACAGGGCAAGAGACCCAGTACTTC
CATSPRTGQETQYF
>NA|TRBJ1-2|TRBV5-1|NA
TGCGCCAGCAGCTTGGCTCGGACTTCCAGCGATATAGACTATGGCTACACCTTC
CASSLARTSSDIDYGYTF
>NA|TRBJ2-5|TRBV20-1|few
TGCAGTGCTAGACCTATGCAAGAGACCCAGTACTTC
CSARPMQETQYF
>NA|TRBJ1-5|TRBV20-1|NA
TGCAGTGCTAGCGCGGGCAAAGGACGTAGCAATCAGCCCCAGCATTTT
CSASAGKGRSNQPQHF
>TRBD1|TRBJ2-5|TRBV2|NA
TGTGCCAGCAGTCGACAGGGGAGGCAAGAGACCCAGTACTTC
CASSRQGRQETQYF
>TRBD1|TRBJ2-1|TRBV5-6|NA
TGTGCCAGCAGCTTGGTCAGGGGGCGGCCCAATGAGCAGTTCTTC
CASSLVRGRPNEQFF
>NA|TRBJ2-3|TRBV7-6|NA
TGTGCCAGCAGCCCCCCCCCAGGTTTGACAGATACGCAGTATTTT
CASSPPPGLTDTQYF
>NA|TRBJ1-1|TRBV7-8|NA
TGTGCCAGCAGCGTCTTCGACAGTCACACTGAAGCTTTCTTT
CASSVFDSHTEAFF
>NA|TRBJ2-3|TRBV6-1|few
TGTGCCAGCAGTGAAGCCCTCGCAGGTGGGGGCACAGATACGCAGTATTTT
CASSEALAGGGTDTQYF
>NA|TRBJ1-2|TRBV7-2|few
TGTGCCAGCAGCCACGGGGGCTATGGCTACACCTTC
CASSHGGYGYTF
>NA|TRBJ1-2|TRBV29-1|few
TGCAGCGTTAAGCCCGGCGTGGGTGGCTACACCTTC
CSVKPGVGGYTF
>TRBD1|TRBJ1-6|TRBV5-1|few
TGCGCCAGCAGCTTGGAGGGACAGGGAGCTTCACCCCTCCACTTT
CASSLEGQGASPLHF
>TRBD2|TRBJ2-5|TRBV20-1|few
TGCAGTGCTCGAACCGGGACTAGTGTCGAGACCCAGTACTTC
CSARTGTSVETQYF
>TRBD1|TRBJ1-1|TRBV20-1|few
TGCAGTGCTAGATCACAGGGGGTGGACACTGAAGCTTTCTTT
CSARSQGVDTEAFF
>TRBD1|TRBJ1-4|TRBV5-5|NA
TGTGCCAGCAGCTTGTTGGGACAGGTTAATGAAAAACGGTTTTTT
CASSLLGQVNEKRFF
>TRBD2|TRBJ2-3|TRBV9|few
TGTGCCAGCAGCGTAGTGTCGGGACTAGTGTTCGGAGATACGCAGTATTTT
CASSVVSGLVFGDTQYF
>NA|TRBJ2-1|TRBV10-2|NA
TGCGCCAGCGGACGGGACGGCGAGCAGTTCTTC
CASGRDGEQFF
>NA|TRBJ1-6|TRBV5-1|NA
TGCGCCAGCAGCCTCGAACCTCAGAGCTCCTATAATTCACCCCTCCACTTT
CASSLEPQSSYNSPLHF
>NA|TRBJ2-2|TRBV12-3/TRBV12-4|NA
TGTGCCAGCAGTTTAAGACAGGCCCTCGCCGGGGAGCTGTTTTTT
CASSLRQALAGELFF
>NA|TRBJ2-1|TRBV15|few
TGTGCCACCGGTCCGCAGGGGACCCGCTCCTACAATGAGCAGTTCTTC
CATGPQGTRSYNEQFF
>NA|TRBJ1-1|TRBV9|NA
TGTGCCAGCAGCGTAGAGGGGGGAAACACTGAAGCTTTCTTT
CASSVEGGNTEAFF
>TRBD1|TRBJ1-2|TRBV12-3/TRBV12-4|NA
TGTGCCAGCAGCTTTGACAGGGTGGAGGGCTACACCTTC
CASSFDRVEGYTF
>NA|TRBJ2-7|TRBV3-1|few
TGTGCCAGCAGCCAAGGCCGACACAGCTCCTACGAGCAGTACTTC
CASSQGRHSSYEQYF